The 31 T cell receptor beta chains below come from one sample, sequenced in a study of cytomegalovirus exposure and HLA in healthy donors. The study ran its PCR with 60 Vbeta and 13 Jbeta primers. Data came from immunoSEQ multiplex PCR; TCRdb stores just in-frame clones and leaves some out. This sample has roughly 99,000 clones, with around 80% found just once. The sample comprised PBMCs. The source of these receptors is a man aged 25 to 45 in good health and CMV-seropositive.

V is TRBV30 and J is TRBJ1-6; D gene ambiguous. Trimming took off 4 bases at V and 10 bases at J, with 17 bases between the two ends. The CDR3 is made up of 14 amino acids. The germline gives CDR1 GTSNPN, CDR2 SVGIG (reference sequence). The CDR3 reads CAWTGPGGGSPLHF. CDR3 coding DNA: TGTGCCTGGACTGGACCGGGCGGAGGATCACCCCTCCACTTT.

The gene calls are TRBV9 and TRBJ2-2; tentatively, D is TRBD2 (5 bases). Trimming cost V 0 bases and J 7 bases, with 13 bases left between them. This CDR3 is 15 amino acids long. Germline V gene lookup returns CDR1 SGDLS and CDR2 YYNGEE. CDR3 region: CASSVGVSSVGELFF. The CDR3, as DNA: TGTGCCAGCAGCGTAGGAGTTAGTAGCGTCGGGGAGCTGTTTTTT.

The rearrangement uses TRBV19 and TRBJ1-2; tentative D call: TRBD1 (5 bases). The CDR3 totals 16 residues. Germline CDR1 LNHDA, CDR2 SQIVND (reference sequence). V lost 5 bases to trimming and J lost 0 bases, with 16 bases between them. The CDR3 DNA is TGTGCCAGTAGTTCCATGGTCAGGGATTCTAACTATGGCTACACCTTC. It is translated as CASSSMVRDSNYGYTF.

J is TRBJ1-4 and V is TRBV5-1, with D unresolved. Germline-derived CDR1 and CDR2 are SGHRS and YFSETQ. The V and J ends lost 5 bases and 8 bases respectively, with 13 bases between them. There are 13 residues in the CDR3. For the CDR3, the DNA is TGCGCCAGCAGGTCTACAGATCGGGAAAAACTGTTTTTT. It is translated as CASRSTDREKLFF.

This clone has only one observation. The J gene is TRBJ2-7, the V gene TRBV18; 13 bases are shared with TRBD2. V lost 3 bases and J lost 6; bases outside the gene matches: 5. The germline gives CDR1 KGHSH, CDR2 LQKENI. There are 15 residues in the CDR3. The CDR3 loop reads CASSPRGLAGTEQYF. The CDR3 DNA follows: TGTGCCAGCTCACCCAGGGGACTAGCGGGGACCGAGCAGTACTTC.

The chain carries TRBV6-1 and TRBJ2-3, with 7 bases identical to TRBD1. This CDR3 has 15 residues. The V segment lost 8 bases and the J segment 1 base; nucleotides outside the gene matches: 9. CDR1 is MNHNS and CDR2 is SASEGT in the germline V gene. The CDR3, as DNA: TGTGCCAGCGGGACAGTTGGTGCCGGCACAGATACGCAGTATTTT. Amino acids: CASGTVGAGTDTQYF.

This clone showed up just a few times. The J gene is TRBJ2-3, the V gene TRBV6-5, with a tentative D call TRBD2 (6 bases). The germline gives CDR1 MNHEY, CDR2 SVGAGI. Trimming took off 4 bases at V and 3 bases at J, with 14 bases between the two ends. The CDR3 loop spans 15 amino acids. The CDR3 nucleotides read TGTGCCAGCAGTTTGTCTAGCGCCAATACAGATACGCAGTATTTT. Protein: CASSLSSANTDTQYF.

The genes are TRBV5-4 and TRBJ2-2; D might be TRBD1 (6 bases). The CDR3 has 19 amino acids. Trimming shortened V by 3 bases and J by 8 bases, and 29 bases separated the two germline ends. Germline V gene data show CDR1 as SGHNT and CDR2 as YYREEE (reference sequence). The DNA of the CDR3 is TGTGCCAGCAGCTCAAAGGGACATACGATGGTCGCGGTCGTAGGGGAGCTGTTTTTT. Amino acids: CASSSKGHTMVAVVGELFF.

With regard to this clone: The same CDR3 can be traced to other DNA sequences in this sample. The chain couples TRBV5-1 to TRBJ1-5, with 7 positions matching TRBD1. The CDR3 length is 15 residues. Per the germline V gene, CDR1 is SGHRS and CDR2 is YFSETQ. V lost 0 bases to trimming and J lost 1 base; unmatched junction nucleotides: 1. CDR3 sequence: CASSLGTGSNQPQHF. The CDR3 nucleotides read TGCGCCAGCAGCTTGGGGACAGGAAGCAATCAGCCCCAGCATTTT.

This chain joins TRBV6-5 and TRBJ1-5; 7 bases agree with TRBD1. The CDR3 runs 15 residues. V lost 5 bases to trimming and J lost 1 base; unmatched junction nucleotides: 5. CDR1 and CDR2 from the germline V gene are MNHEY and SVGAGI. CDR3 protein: CASSPQGMSNQPQHF. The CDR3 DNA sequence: TGTGCCAGCAGTCCACAGGGGATGAGCAATCAGCCCCAGCATTTT.

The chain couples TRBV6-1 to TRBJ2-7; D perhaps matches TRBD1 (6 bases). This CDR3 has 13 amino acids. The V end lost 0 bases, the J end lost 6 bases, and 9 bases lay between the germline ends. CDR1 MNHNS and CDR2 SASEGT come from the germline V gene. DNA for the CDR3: TGTGCCAGCAGTGAAGCTCCGGACAGCGAGCAGTACTTC. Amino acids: CASSEAPDSEQYF.

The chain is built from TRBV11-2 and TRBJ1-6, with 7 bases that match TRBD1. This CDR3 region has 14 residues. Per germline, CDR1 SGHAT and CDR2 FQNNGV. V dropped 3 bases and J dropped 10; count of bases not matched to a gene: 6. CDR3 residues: CASSFRQGSSPLHF. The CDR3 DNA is TGTGCCAGCAGCTTCCGACAGGGCTCCTCACCCCTCCACTTT.

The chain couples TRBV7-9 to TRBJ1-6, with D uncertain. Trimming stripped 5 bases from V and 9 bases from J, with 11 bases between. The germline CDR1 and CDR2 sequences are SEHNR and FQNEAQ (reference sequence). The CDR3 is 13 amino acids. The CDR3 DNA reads TGTGCCAGCAGCAGTCGACAAGCTTCACCCCTCCACTTT. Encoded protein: CASSSRQASPLHF.

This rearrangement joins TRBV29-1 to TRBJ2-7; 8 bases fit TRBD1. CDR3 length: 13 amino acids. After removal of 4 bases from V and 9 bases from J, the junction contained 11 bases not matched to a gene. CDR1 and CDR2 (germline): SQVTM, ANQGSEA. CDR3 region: CSVAGQEIPGQYF. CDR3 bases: TGCAGCGTTGCGGGACAGGAGATTCCGGGGCAGTACTTC.

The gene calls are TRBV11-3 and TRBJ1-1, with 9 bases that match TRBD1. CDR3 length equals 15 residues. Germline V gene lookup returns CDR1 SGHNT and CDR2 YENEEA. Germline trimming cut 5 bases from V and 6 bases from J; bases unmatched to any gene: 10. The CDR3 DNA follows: TGTGCCAGCAGCCAGCGCGGGACAGGGATAGCTGAAGCTTTCTTT. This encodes CASSQRGTGIAEAFF. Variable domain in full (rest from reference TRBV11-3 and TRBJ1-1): EAGVVQSPRYKIIEKKQPVAFWCNPISGHNTLYWYLQNLGQGPELLIRYENEEAVDDSQLPKDRFSAERLKGVDSTLKIQPAELGDSAVYLCASSQRGTGIAEAFFGQGTRLTVV.

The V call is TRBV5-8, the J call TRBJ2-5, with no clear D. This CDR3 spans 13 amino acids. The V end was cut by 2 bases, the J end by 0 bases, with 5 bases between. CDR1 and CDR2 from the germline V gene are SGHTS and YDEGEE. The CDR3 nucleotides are TGTGCCAGCAGCTTCGGTTACCAAGAGACCCAGTACTTC. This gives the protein CASSFGYQETQYF.

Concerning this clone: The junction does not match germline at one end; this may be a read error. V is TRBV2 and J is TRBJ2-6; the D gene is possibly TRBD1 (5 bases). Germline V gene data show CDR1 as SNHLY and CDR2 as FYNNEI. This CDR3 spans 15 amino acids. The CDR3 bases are TGTGCCAGCCGCCAAGGGGTTTCTGGGGCCAACGGCCTGACTTTC. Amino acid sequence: CASRQGVSGANGLTF.

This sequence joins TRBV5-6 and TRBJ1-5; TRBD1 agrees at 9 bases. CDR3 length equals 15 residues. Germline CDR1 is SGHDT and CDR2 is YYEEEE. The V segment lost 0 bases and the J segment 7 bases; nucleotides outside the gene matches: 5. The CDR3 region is CASSLDGTGRQPQHF. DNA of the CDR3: TGTGCCAGCAGCTTGGACGGGACAGGGAGACAGCCCCAGCATTTT.

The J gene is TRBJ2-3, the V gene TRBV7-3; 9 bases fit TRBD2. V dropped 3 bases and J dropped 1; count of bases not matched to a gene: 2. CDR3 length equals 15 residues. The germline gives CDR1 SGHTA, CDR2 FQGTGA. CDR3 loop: CASSLRLAGTDTQYF. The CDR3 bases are TGTGCCAGCAGCTTGCGACTAGCGGGCACAGATACGCAGTATTTT.

For the CDR3, the DNA is TGTGCCAGCAGCTGGCAACCGGGACTAGCGGGGGTCTCCACAGATACGCAGTATTTT. Its translation is CASSWQPGLAGVSTDTQYF. The V gene is TRBV5-5, the J gene TRBJ2-3; 14 nucleotides align to TRBD2. The CDR3 covers 19 residues. From germline, CDR1 is SGHKS and CDR2 YYEKEE (reference sequence). The V segment lost 3 bases and the J segment 2 bases; nucleotides outside the gene matches: 11. The complete variable domain, with remaining parts taken from reference TRBV5-5 and TRBJ2-3, reads DAGVTQSPTHLIKTRGQQVTLRCSPISGHKSVSWYQQVLGQGPQFIFQYYEKEERGRGNFPDRFSARQFPNYSSELNVNALLLGDSALYLCASSWQPGLAGVSTDTQYFGPGTRLTVL.

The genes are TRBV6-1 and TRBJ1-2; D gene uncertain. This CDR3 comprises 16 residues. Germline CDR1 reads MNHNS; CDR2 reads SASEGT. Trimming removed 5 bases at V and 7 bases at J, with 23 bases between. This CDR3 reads CASSKDIGSSAGGYTF. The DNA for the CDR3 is TGTGCCAGCAGTAAAGACATTGGGTCGTCAGCGGGTGGCTACACCTTC.

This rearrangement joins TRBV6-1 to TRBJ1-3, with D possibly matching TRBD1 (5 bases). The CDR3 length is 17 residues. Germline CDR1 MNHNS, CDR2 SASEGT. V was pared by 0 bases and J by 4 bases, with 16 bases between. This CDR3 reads CASSEARGTPGGNTIYF. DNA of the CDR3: TGTGCCAGCAGTGAAGCGCGGGGGACCCCCGGAGGAAACACCATATATTTT.

The CDR3 loop is CASSGQGMSTEAFF. CDR3 sequence (DNA): TGTGCCAGCAGTGGGCAGGGCATGAGCACTGAAGCTTTCTTT. The chain links TRBV27 to TRBJ1-1; perhaps TRBD1 as D (5 bases). The CDR3 spans 14 residues. V lost 5 bases, J lost 4 bases, and 14 bases lay in between. CDR1 MNHEY and CDR2 SMNVEV come from the germline V gene (reference sequence).

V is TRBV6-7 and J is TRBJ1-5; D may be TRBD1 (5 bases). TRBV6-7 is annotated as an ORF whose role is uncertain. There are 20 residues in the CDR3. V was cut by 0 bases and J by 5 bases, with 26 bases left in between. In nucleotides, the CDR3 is TGTGCCAGCAGTTACTCGGCAGGGAGGAGAAATCGGGGGGAACATCAGCCCCAGCATTTT. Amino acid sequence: CASSYSAGRRNRGEHQPQHF.

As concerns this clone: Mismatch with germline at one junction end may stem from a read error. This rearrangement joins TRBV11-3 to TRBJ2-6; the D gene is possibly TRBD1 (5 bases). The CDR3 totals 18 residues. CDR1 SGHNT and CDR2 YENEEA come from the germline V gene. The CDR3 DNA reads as TGTGCCAGCAGCTTGACAGTCCCATTCTCCGCTGGGGCCAACGGCCTGACTTTC. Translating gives CASSLTVPFSAGANGLTF.

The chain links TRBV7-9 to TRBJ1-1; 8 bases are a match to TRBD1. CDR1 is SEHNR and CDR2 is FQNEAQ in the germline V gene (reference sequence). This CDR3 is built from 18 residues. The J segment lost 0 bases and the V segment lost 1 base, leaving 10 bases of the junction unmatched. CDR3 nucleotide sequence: TGTGCCAGCAGCTTAGGTTTCGGGACAGGCGATATGAACACTGAAGCTTTCTTT. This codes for CASSLGFGTGDMNTEAFF.

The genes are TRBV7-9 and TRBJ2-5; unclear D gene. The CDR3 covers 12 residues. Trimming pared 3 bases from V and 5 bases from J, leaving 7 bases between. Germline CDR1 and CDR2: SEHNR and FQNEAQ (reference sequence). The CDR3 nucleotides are TGTGCCAGCAGCTTCCCCTTCGAGACCCAGTACTTC. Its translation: CASSFPFETQYF.

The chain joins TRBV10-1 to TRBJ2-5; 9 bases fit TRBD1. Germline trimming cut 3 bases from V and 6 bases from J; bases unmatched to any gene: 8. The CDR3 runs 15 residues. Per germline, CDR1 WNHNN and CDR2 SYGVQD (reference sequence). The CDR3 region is CASSDSTGGGKTQYF. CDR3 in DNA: TGCGCCAGCAGTGACAGCACAGGGGGCGGTAAGACCCAGTACTTC.

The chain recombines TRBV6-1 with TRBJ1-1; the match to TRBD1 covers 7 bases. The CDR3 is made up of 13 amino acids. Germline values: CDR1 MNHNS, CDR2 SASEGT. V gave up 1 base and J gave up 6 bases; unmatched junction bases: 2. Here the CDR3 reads CASSEVGQAEAFF. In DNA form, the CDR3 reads TGTGCCAGCAGTGAAGTCGGACAGGCTGAAGCTTTCTTT.

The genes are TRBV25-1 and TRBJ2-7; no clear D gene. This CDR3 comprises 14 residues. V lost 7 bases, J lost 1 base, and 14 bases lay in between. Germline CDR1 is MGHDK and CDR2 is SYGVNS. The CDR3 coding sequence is TGTGCCAGCACTATGGGCCGCTCTTCCTACGAGCAGTACTTC. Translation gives CASTMGRSSYEQYF.

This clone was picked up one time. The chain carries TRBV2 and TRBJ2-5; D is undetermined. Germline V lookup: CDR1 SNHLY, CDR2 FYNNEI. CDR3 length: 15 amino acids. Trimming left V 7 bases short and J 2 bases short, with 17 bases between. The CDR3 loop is CASTLNGQPQETQYF. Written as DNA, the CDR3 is TGTGCCAGCACCCTCAATGGGCAGCCTCAAGAGACCCAGTACTTC.